This is a list of T cell receptor beta chains from one sample in a study of cytotoxic CD8 clonotypes in ibrutinib-treated CLL. The repertoire was sequenced with immunoSEQ multiplex PCR; TCRdb's copy has only in-frame clones and lacks some. The top ten clones hold around 13% of a sample with about 130,000 clones, about 80% of them seen once. The sample consisted of PBMCs, taken after 12 months of ibrutinib treatment. The receptor set was obtained from a human donor with chronic lymphocytic leukemia. Both conserved end residues are part of each CDR3. D genes are given only for firm matches. Size values are once, few and many counts, or a class for expanded clones, and some rows have none.

abundance: -; d_gene: -; v_gene: TRBV9; j_gene: TRBJ1-1; CDR3nt: TGTGCCAGCAGCGTAGCTACAGGGATGAACACTGAAGCTTTCTTT; CDR3aa: CASSVATGMNTEAFF
abundance: -; d_gene: TRBD2; v_gene: TRBV5-4; j_gene: TRBJ2-1; CDR3nt: TGTGCCAGCAGCTTGGCCGGAGCGGGAGGGTTTTACAATGAGCAGTTCTTC; CDR3aa: CASSLAGAGGFYNEQFF
abundance: -; d_gene: -; v_gene: TRBV9; j_gene: TRBJ1-1; CDR3nt: TGTGCCAGCAGCGTAGAAGGGTCTCTGAACACTGAAGCTTTCTTT; CDR3aa: CASSVEGSLNTEAFF
abundance: -; d_gene: -; v_gene: TRBV10-1; j_gene: TRBJ2-3; CDR3nt: TGCGCCAGCAGTGGGGACCCTAAGCGGTACACAGATACGCAGTATTTT; CDR3aa: CASSGDPKRYTDTQYF
abundance: -; d_gene: TRBD1; v_gene: TRBV7-9; j_gene: TRBJ2-5; CDR3nt: TGTGCCAGCAGCACTCCCCGACAGGGTCAGGAGACCCAGTACTTC; CDR3aa: CASSTPRQGQETQYF
abundance: -; d_gene: -; v_gene: TRBV9; j_gene: TRBJ2-2; CDR3nt: TGTGCCAGCAGCGTGAACACCGGGGAGCTGTTTTTT; CDR3aa: CASSVNTGELFF
abundance: -; d_gene: -; v_gene: TRBV10-1; j_gene: TRBJ2-1; CDR3nt: TGCGCCAGCAGTGAAATAGGGGTTGATGAGCAGTTCTTC; CDR3aa: CASSEIGVDEQFF
abundance: -; d_gene: -; v_gene: TRBV5-1; j_gene: TRBJ2-5; CDR3nt: TGCGCCAGCAGCGCCGGAACAGGGTCATCAGAGACCCAGTACTTC; CDR3aa: CASSAGTGSSETQYF
abundance: once; d_gene: -; v_gene: TRBV5-1; j_gene: TRBJ2-1; CDR3nt: TGCGCCAGCAGCTTCGAATATGGCTCCTACAATGAGCAGTTCTTC; CDR3aa: CASSFEYGSYNEQFF
abundance: -; d_gene: TRBD2; v_gene: TRBV9; j_gene: TRBJ2-1; CDR3nt: TGTGCCAGCAGCGTAGTAAGCGGGGGCTACAATGAGCAGTTCTTC; CDR3aa: CASSVVSGGYNEQFF